The entry below describes one T cell receptor beta chain. The sample belongs to a study of blood T cell repertoires in COVID-19. The method was immunoSEQ multiplex PCR; TCRdb's version includes in-frame clones alone and lacks a portion of them. The sample yields a few hundred thousand clones, about 89% seen once. V lost 5 bases and J 13 bases, leaving 17 bases between the germline ends. Germline CDR1 reads SGHTA; CDR2 reads FQGNSA. This CDR3 is built from 12 residues. The sequence derives from a man younger than 35 who had recovered from COVID-19. The chain joins TRBV7-2 to TRBJ1-1, with D possibly being TRBD1 (5 bases). Sequenced: peripheral blood. CDR3 residues: CASSTRWGEYFF. The DNA for the CDR3 is TGTGCCAGCAGCACCCGTTGGGGGGAGTATTTCTTT.